The 6 T cell receptor beta chains below come from one sample, sequenced in a study of cytomegalovirus exposure and HLA in healthy donors. It was with 60 Vbeta and 13 Jbeta primers that the PCR ran. Data came from immunoSEQ multiplex PCR; TCRdb stores just in-frame clones and leaves some out. The table lists roughly 57,000 clones, approximately 80% of them singletons. The specimen was PBMCs. The receptor set was obtained from a man over 45 in good health and CMV-seronegative.

This chain connects TRBV19 to TRBJ2-7, with 10 bases matching TRBD1. CDR1 and CDR2 from the germline V gene are LNHDA and SQIVND (reference sequence). CDR3 size: 21 residues. Trimming at V came to 4 bases and at J to 3 bases, leaving 24 bases not matched to a gene. DNA for the CDR3: TGTGCCAGTAGTACCCGGGACAGGGGTGGTCTTGAGCATTACGGGAACTACGAGCAGTACTTC. Translation: CASSTRDRGGLEHYGNYEQYF. Variable domain in full (rest from reference TRBV19 and TRBJ2-7): DGGITQSPKYLFRKEGQNVTLSCEQNLNHDAMYWYRQDPGQGLRLIYYSQIVNDFQKGDIAEGYSVSREKKESFPLTVTSAQKNPTAFYLCASSTRDRGGLEHYGNYEQYFGPGTRLTVT.

J is TRBJ2-2 and V is TRBV5-1; 7 bases match TRBD2. V gave up 0 bases and J gave up 3 bases; unmatched junction bases: 5. CDR3 size: 16 residues. Germline V gene lookup returns CDR1 SGHRS and CDR2 YFSETQ. The CDR3 is CASSLVAGVDTGELFF. CDR3 nucleotide sequence: TGCGCCAGCAGCTTGGTTGCGGGGGTCGACACCGGGGAGCTGTTTTTT. The entire variable domain, with the rest obtained from reference TRBV5-1 and TRBJ2-2, is as follows: KAGVTQTPRYLIKTRGQQVTLSCSPISGHRSVSWYQQTPGQGLQFLFEYFSETQRNKGNFPGRFSGRQFSNSRSEMNVSTLELGDSALYLCASSLVAGVDTGELFFGEGSRLTVL.

The chain couples TRBV7-9 to TRBJ2-5, with D maybe TRBD1 (6 bases). The germline CDR1 and CDR2 sequences are SEHNR and FQNEAQ (reference sequence). CDR3 length equals 15 residues. Trimming pared 8 bases from V and 0 bases from J, leaving 16 bases between. CDR3 in amino acids: CASGTIQQYQETQYF. CDR3 in DNA: TGTGCCAGCGGGACAATACAGCAGTACCAAGAGACCCAGTACTTC.

This clone was picked up one time. The rearrangement links TRBV10-3 to TRBJ2-1; D is undetermined. Germline CDR1 and CDR2: ENHRY and SYGVKD. V shed 6 bases and J shed 3 bases, with 9 bases lying between them. The CDR3 consists of 13 residues. In DNA, the CDR3 is TGTGCCATCAGCGGTAGGAGCTACAATGAGCAGTTCTTC. This encodes CAISGRSYNEQFF.

In this sample, this clone turned up once. This chain connects TRBV5-1 to TRBJ1-1; TRBD1 aligns across 8 bases. Germline CDR1 and CDR2: SGHRS and YFSETQ. The CDR3 has 15 residues. J gave up 5 bases and V 0 bases, and 6 bases lay outside the gene matches. CDR3 protein: CASSLGTGWATEAFF. The CDR3, as DNA: TGCGCCAGCAGCTTGGGGACAGGGTGGGCGACTGAAGCTTTCTTT.

This clone showed up just a few times. CDR3 coding DNA: TGTGCCAGTTCCTACCCTCGACAGGGGGCTCTTTCACCCCTCCACTTT. Translated, it gives CASSYPRQGALSPLHF. The chain is built from TRBV27 and TRBJ1-6; TRBD1 matches at 10 bases. The CDR3 spans 16 residues. CDR1 is MNHEY, CDR2 SMNVEV, per germline (reference sequence). The trim removed 9 bases at V and 9 bases at J, leaving 14 bases unmatched.